Following are 11 T cell receptor beta chains from one sample sequenced in a study of blood T cell repertoires in COVID-19. Sequencing was performed with immunoSEQ multiplex PCR; in TCRdb, only in-frame clones are kept and a portion is missing. The sample includes roughly 46,000 clones, roughly 80% seen only once; the top ten take about 7%. Sequencing was carried out using peripheral blood. These TCRs come from a man aged 55 to 70 with active COVID-19.

This clone appeared a few times. The genes are TRBV19 and TRBJ1-6, with 7 nucleotides matching TRBD1. This CDR3 spans 14 amino acids. Trimming at V came to 5 bases and at J to 7 bases, leaving 5 bases not matched to a gene. Per germline, CDR1 LNHDA and CDR2 SQIVND (reference sequence). The CDR3 DNA follows: TGTGCCAGTAGTTCCCGGGACAGAAATTCACCCCTCCACTTT. This encodes CASSSRDRNSPLHF.

V is TRBV5-6 and J is TRBJ2-5, with unresolved D. Germline loops: CDR1 SGHDT, CDR2 YYEEEE. V was clipped by 3 bases and J by 0 bases, with 6 bases between them. The CDR3 sequence is 13 residues long. In nucleotides, the CDR3 is TGTGCCAGCAGCTCACAAAACCAAGAGACCCAGTACTTC. This translates into CASSSQNQETQYF.

This clone has just one count. The chain is built from TRBV3-1 (or the pseudogene TRBV3-2) and TRBJ2-7; tentative D call: TRBD2 (6 bases). V was cut by 1 base and J by 6 bases, with 13 bases left in between. CDR3 length: 14 amino acids. Germline CDR1 LGHDT, CDR2 YNNKEL (reference sequence). This CDR3 is CASSQALASGEQYF. The CDR3 DNA follows: TGTGCCAGCAGCCAAGCACTAGCCTCCGGCGAGCAGTACTTC.

This clone was seen a few times. CDR3 amino acids: CASSPGGSITDTQYF. Here the CDR3 DNA reads TGTGCCAGCAGCCCAGGCGGGAGTATCACAGATACGCAGTATTTT. The rearrangement links TRBV7-2 to TRBJ2-3; 7 nucleotides match TRBD2. The germline gives CDR1 SGHTA, CDR2 FQGNSA. V shed 5 bases and J 2 bases; nucleotides not matched to a gene: 7. The CDR3 sequence is 15 residues long.

This clone was recorded once. The chain couples TRBV28 to TRBJ1-1, with 8 nucleotides matching TRBD1. CDR1 is MDHEN and CDR2 is SYDVKM in the germline V gene. The length of the CDR3 is 15 residues. The ends lost 6 bases at V and 0 bases at J; junction bases unmatched: 6. The CDR3 coding sequence is TGTGCCAGCAGGGGTCAGGGGGCTATGAACACTGAAGCTTTCTTT. Translation gives CASRGQGAMNTEAFF.

This clone was detected only a few times. This chain connects TRBV6-5 to TRBJ2-1, with a possible D match to TRBD1 (6 bases). This CDR3 region has 14 residues. V was pared by 3 bases and J by 7 bases, with 13 bases between. Germline loops: CDR1 MNHEY, CDR2 SVGAGI. In DNA form, the CDR3 reads TGTGCCAGCAGTTATTCCCGGGACAATAATGAGCAGTTCTTC. Its protein is CASSYSRDNNEQFF.

The genes are TRBV7-2 and TRBJ2-7; TRBD2 is a possible D gene (6 bases). The length of the CDR3 is 13 residues. CDR1 and CDR2 (germline): SGHTA, FQGNSA. Deletions cut 5 bases from V and 4 bases from J, with 12 bases between. DNA of the CDR3: TGTGCCAGCAGCCTCCGACTAGTGTACGAGCAGTACTTC. It is translated as CASSLRLVYEQYF.

The CDR3 here is CASSLRVEKLFF. The CDR3 DNA sequence: TGTGCCAGCAGTTTGAGGGTAGAAAAACTGTTTTTT. The chain carries TRBV28 and TRBJ1-4; D gene ambiguous. V was clipped by 3 bases and J by 8 bases, with 7 bases between them. CDR3 size: 12 residues. The germline V gene has CDR1 MDHEN and CDR2 SYDVKM.

This clone was found once. The rearrangement joins TRBV7-9 to TRBJ1-1; tentatively, D is TRBD1 (5 bases). V dropped 8 bases and J dropped 3 bases, with 13 bases sitting between them. CDR1 SEHNR and CDR2 FQNEAQ come from the germline V gene (reference sequence). The CDR3 consists of 13 residues. The CDR3 DNA sequence: TGTGCCAGCCTGGGCGGGGGGGACACTGAAGCTTTCTTT. Protein product: CASLGGGDTEAFF.

This chain links TRBV5-1 with TRBJ2-1; 8 nucleotides line up with TRBD2. Germline loops: CDR1 SGHRS, CDR2 YFSETQ. V gave up 4 bases and J gave up 10 bases; unmatched junction bases: 7. The CDR3 has 13 residues. The CDR3 loop is CASSGLAGSEQFF. CDR3 DNA: TGCGCCAGCAGCGGGCTAGCGGGCTCGGAGCAGTTCTTC. Full variable domain (missing parts from reference TRBV5-1 and TRBJ2-1): KAGVTQTPRYLIKTRGQQVTLSCSPISGHRSVSWYQQTPGQGLQFLFEYFSETQRNKGNFPGRFSGRQFSNSRSEMNVSTLELGDSALYLCASSGLAGSEQFFGPGTRLTVL.

This clone showed up just once. The CDR3 region has the DNA TGTGCCAGCAGGGGACTAGCGAGCATCGGGGAGCTGTTTTTT. This gives the protein CASRGLASIGELFF. The chain has TRBV7-2 and TRBJ2-2; 10 bases align to TRBD2. Trimming took 6 bases from V and 7 from J; bases not matched to a gene: 5. Germline CDR1 SGHTA, CDR2 FQGNSA. This CDR3 has 14 amino acids.